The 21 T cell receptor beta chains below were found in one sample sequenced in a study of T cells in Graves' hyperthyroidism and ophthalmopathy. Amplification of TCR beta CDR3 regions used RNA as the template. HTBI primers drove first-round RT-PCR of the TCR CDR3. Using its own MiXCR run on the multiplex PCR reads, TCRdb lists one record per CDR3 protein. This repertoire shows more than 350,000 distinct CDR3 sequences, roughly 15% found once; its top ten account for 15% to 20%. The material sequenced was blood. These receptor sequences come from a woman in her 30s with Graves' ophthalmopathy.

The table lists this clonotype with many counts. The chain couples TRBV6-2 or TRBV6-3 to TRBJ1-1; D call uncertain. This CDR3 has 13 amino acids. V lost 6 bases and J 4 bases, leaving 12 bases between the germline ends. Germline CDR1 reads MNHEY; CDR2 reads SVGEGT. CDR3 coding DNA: TGTGCCAGCAGGGGTAGGGTTGGCACTGAAGCTTTCTTT. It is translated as CASRGRVGTEAFF.

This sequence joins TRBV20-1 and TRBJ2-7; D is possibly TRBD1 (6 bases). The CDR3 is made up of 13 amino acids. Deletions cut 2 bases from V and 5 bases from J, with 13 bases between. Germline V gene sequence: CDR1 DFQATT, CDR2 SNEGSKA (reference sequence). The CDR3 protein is CSARSDSPHEQYF. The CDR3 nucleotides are TGCAGTGCTAGATCGGACAGTCCCCACGAGCAGTACTTC.

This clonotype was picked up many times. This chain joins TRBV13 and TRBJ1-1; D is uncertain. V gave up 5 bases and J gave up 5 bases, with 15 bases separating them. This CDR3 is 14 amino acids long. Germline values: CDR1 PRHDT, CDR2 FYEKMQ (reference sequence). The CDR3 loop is CASSPTRGGTEAFF. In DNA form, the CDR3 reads TGTGCCAGCAGCCCTACCCGGGGTGGTACTGAAGCTTTCTTT.

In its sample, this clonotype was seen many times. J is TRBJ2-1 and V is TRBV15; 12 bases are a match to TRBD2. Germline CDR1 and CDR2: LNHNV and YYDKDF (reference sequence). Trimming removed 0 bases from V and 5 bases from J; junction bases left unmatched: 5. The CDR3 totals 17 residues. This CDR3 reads CATSREPSGGVDNEQFF. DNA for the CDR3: TGTGCCACCAGCAGAGAGCCTAGCGGGGGGGTAGACAATGAGCAGTTCTTC. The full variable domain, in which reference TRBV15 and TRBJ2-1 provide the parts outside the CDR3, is DAMVIQNPRYQVTQFGKPVTLSCSQTLNHNVMYWYQQKSSQAPKLLFHYYDKDFNNEADTPDNFQSRRPNTSFCFLDIRSPGLGDTAMYLCATSREPSGGVDNEQFFGPGTRLTVL.

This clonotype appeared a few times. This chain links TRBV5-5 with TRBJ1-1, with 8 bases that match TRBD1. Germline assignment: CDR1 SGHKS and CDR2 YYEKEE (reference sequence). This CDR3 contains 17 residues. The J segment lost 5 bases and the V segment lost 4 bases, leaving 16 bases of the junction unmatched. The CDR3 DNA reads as TGTGCCAGCAGCCGACAGGGGACCGCCAGAGGTTATACTGAAGCTTTCTTT. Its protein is CASSRQGTARGYTEAFF.

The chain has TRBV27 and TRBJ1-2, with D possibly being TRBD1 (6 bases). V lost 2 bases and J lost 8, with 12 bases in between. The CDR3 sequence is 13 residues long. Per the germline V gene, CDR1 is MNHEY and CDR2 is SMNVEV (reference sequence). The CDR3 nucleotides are TGTGCCAGCAGTTTAGGGGGGGCTGGGGGCTACACCTTC. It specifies CASSLGGAGGYTF.

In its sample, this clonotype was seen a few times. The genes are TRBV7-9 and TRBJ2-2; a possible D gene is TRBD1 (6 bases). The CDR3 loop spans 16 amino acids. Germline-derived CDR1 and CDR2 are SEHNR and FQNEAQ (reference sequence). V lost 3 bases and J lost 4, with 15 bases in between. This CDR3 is CASSFVRQEPTGELFF. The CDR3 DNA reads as TGTGCCAGCAGCTTTGTCAGACAGGAGCCCACCGGGGAGCTGTTTTTT.

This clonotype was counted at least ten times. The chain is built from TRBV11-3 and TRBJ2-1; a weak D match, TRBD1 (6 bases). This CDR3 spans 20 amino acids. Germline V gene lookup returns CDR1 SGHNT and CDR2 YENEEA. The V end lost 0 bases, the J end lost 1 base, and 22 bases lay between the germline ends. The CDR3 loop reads CASSLDPINLQGFSYNEQFF. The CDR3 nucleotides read TGTGCCAGCAGCTTAGACCCTATTAACTTACAGGGCTTTTCCTACAATGAGCAGTTCTTC.

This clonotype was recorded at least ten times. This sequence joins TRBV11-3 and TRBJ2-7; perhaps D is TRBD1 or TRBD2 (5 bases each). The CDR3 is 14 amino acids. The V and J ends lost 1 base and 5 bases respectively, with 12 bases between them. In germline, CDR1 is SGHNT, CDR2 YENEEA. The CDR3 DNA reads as TGTGCCAGCAGCTTAGCTATGGGACGGCACGAGCAGTACTTC. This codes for CASSLAMGRHEQYF.

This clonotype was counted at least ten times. The CDR3 is CASSAVQPQHF. As DNA, the CDR3 is TGTGCCAGCAGTGCGGTTCAGCCCCAGCATTTT. The J gene is TRBJ1-5, the V gene TRBV6-1; D is unresolved. With 4 bases removed from V and 6 bases from J, the gap between germline ends came to 4 bases. This CDR3 spans 11 amino acids. In germline, CDR1 is MNHNS, CDR2 SASEGT.

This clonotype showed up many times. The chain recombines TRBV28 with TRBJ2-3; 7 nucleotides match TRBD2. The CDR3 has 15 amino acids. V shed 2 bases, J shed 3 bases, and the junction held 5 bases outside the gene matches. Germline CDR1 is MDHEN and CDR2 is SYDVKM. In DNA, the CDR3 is TGTGCCAGCAGTTTACCTAGCGGCTTGACAGATACGCAGTATTTT. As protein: CASSLPSGLTDTQYF.

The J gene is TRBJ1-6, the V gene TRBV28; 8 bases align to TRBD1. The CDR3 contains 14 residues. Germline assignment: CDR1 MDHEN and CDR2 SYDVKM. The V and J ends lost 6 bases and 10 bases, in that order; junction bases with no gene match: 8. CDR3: CASRLTGDESPLHF. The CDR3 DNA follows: TGTGCCAGCAGACTGACAGGGGACGAATCACCCCTCCACTTT. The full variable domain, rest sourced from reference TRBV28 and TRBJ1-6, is DVKVTQSSRYLVKRTGEKVFLECVQDMDHENMFWYRQDPGLGLRLIYFSYDVKMKEKGDIPEGYSVSREKKERFSLILESASTNQTSMYLCASRLTGDESPLHFGNGTRLTVT.

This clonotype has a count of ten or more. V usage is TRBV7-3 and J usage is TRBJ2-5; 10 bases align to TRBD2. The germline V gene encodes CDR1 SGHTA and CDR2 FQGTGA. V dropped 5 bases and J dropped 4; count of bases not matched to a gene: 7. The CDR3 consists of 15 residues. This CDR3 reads CASSPGTSVTETQYF. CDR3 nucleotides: TGTGCCAGCAGCCCCGGGACTAGCGTCACAGAGACCCAGTACTTC.

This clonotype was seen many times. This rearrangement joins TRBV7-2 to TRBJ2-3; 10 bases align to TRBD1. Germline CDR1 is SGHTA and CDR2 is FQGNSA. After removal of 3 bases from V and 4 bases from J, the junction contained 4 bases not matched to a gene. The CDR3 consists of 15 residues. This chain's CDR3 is CASSFWTGGADTQYF. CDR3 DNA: TGTGCCAGCAGCTTTTGGACAGGGGGAGCAGATACGCAGTATTTT.

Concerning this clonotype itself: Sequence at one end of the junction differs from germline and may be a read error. The CDR3 bases are TGTGCCAGCAGCTTAGGAGGGTACGCTGAATCTTTCTTT. Its translation: CASSLGGYAESFF. V usage is TRBV11-1 and J usage is TRBJ1-1; unclear D gene. From germline, CDR1 is SGHAT and CDR2 FQDESV (reference sequence). The CDR3 is 13 amino acids. Full variable domain (remainder filled in from reference TRBV11-1 and TRBJ1-1): EAEVAQSPRYKITEKSQAVAFWCDPISGHATLYWYRQILGQGPELLVQFQDESVVDDSQLPKDRFSAERLKGVDSTLKIQPAELGDSAMYLCASSLGGYAESFFGQGTRLTVV.

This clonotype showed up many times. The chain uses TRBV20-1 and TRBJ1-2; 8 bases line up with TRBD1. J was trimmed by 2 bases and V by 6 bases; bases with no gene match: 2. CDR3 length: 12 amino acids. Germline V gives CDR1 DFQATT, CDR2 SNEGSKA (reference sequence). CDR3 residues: CSARQGNYGYTF. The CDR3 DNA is TGCAGTGCGCGACAGGGGAACTATGGCTACACCTTC.

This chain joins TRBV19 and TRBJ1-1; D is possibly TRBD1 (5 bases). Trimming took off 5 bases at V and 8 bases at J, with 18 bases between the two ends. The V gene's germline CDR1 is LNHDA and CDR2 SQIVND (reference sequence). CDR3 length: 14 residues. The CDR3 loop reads CASSLGQGTAEAFF. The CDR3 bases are TGTGCCAGTAGTCTTGGGCAGGGAACAGCGGAAGCTTTCTTT.

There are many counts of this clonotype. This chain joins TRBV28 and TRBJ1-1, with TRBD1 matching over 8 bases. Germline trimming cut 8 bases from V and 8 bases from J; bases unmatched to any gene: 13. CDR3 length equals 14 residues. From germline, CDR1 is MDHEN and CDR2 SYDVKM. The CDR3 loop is CASSQDRAFPEAFF. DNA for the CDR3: TGTGCCAGCTCCCAGGACAGGGCCTTTCCCGAAGCTTTCTTT.

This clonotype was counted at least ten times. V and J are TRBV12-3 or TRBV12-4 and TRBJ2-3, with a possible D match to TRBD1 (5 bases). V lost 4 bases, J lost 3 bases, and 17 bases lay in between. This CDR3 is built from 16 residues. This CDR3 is CASSSPTQGITDTQYF. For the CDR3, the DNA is TGTGCCAGCAGTTCCCCCACTCAGGGAATTACAGATACGCAGTATTTT.

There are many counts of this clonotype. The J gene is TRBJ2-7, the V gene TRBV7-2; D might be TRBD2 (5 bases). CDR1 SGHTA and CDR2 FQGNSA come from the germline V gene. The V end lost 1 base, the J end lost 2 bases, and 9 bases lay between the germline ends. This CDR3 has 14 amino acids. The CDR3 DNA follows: TGTGCCAGCAGCTTAGGATCGGGAACCTACGAGCAGTACTTC. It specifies CASSLGSGTYEQYF.

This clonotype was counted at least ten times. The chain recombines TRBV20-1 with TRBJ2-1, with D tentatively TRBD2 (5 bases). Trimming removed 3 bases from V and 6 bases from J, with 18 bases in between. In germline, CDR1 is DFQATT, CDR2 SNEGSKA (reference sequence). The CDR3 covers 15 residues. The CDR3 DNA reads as TGCAGTGCTAGTTCCGGACTGGTAAGGAGCAATGAGCAGTTCTTC. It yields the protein CSASSGLVRSNEQFF.